These T cell receptor beta chains were read from a single sample in a study of blood T cells in healthy people across ages. From the 5' RACE reads, TCRdb called clonotypes with MiXCR, one entry per CDR3 protein. The data show approximately 960,000 distinct CDR3 sequences, just under 30% seen once. This sample also appeared in a second study, on T cells of mothers and their children.

The sample was blood. Receptors were obtained from a woman aged 40 to 50 in good health. Each CDR3 is given with its conserved first and last residue.

J | V | CDR3
TRBJ2-4 | TRBV14 | CASSQDRGAKNIQYF
TRBJ2-7 | TRBV28 | CASSFTLVGRYEQYF
TRBJ1-6 | TRBV5-6 | CASSSQGYGNSPLHF
TRBJ2-7 | TRBV21-1 | CASSKAKVQDYEQYF
TRBJ2-5 | TRBV6-1 | CANSPQSETQYF
. | TRBV10-3 | CAISDRTNEQYF
TRBJ2-1 | TRBV29-1 | CSVDPPGQGTNEQFF
TRBJ2-7 | TRBV12-3/TRBV12-4 | CASSLGLAVQYF
TRBJ1-2 | TRBV7-2 | CASSPQTGRDNHGYTF
TRBJ2-3 | TRBV9 | CASSAQGPGTSGAPSTDTQYF
TRBJ2-4 | TRBV2 | CANRPQGAGEQYF
TRBJ1-2 | TRBV9 | CASSVSHREGGYGYTF
TRBJ2-7 | TRBV7-2 | CASSFHLKGVLSYEQYF
TRBJ2-7 | TRBV7-2 | CASSTAAGVAYEQYF
TRBJ2-1 | TRBV20-1 | CSARDPSTVTMSSNEQFF
TRBJ1-2 | TRBV30 | CAWSVGRGNYGYTF
TRBJ2-5 | TRBV20-1 | CSAIPAGTSGGETQYF
TRBJ1-1 | TRBV7-9 | CASSFVAGNTEAFF
TRBJ2-3 | TRBV7-2 | CVSSLIPDTQYF
TRBJ2-5 | TRBV7-6 | CASSPGTGASGQYF
TRBJ2-3 | TRBV4-3 | CASSHGDRQSTDTQYF